One sample yielded the 9 T cell receptor beta chains listed below, sequenced in a study of memory CD4+ T cells and cytomegalovirus serostatus. Single viable CD3+CD4+CD8-CD45RO+ cells were sorted as the memory CD4+ T cells. Clones were read by immunoSEQ multiplex PCR, and TCRdb kept only the in-frame ones, dropping some. The sample holds around 40,000 clones; roughly 83% are singletons and the top ten take approximately 0.8%. The sequencing sample was made of memory CD4+ T cells from blood. These receptors originate from an adult in good health and CMV-seronegative.

J is TRBJ1-5 and V is TRBV21-1. TRBV21-1 is listed as a pseudogene. The CDR3 length is 17 residues. The CDR3 region has the DNA TGTGCCAGCAGCTTGAAAGGGGACCCAAAGAGCAATCAGCCCCAGCATTTT. Encoded protein: CASSLKGDPKSNQPQHF.

In the case of this clone: The identical CDR3 is also encoded by other nucleotide sequences in the sample. The rearrangement links TRBV7-9 to TRBJ1-1, with D perhaps matching TRBD1 (5 bases). Germline loops: CDR1 SEHNR, CDR2 FQNEAQ (reference sequence). There are 14 residues in the CDR3. The V and J ends lost 1 base and 4 bases respectively, with 10 bases between them. CDR3 amino acids: CASSLEAGGTEAFF. The CDR3 DNA is TGTGCCAGCAGCTTAGAGGCGGGGGGCACTGAAGCTTTCTTT.

This chain links TRBV9 with TRBJ1-1; D perhaps matches TRBD1 (5 bases). V was pared by 0 bases and J by 6 bases, with 12 bases between. CDR1 and CDR2 from the germline V gene are SGDLS and YYNGEE. The CDR3 is 14 residues long. CDR3 nucleotides: TGTGCCAGCAGCGTAGGACAGAAGGGCTCTGAAGCTTTCTTT. It encodes CASSVGQKGSEAFF.

The chain is built from TRBV4-1 and TRBJ1-2, with 9 nucleotides matching TRBD1. The ends lost 0 bases at V and 6 bases at J; junction bases unmatched: 5. CDR3 length: 15 amino acids. CDR1 is MGHRA, CDR2 YSYEKL, per germline. CDR3 amino acids: CASSQDDRGVNGYTF. The CDR3 DNA follows: TGCGCCAGCAGCCAAGATGACAGGGGGGTTAATGGCTACACCTTC.

This chain links TRBV7-8 with TRBJ1-1; D may be TRBD1 (5 bases). There are 15 residues in the CDR3. The ends were cut back, 1 base at V and 0 bases at J, with 9 bases in the middle. Per the germline V gene, CDR1 is SGHVS and CDR2 is FQNEAQ. The CDR3 sequence is CASSLEGRLNTEAFF. DNA for the CDR3: TGTGCCAGCAGCTTAGAGGGACGGTTGAACACTGAAGCTTTCTTT.

Turning to this clone: The junction differs from germline at one of its ends, possibly a read error. The V gene is TRBV6-5, the J gene TRBJ1-1; D gene ambiguous. CDR3 length equals 13 residues. The V gene's germline CDR1 is MNHEY and CDR2 SVGAGI. The CDR3 loop is CAISGRTNTEAFF. In DNA, the CDR3 is TGTGCCATCAGTGGACGGACTAACACTGAAGCTTTCTTT.

The chain carries TRBV15 and TRBJ2-1; D is uncertain. This CDR3 spans 13 amino acids. Germline lookup yields CDR1 LNHNV and CDR2 YYDKDF (reference sequence). Trimming left V 1 base short and J 8 bases short, with 9 bases between. The CDR3 loop reads CATSRGYDYEQFF. CDR3 nucleotides: TGTGCCACCAGCAGAGGCTACGACTATGAGCAGTTCTTC.

The V and J genes are TRBV7-3 and TRBJ2-5, with D possibly matching TRBD1 (5 bases). This CDR3 has 14 amino acids. Germline assignment: CDR1 SGHTA and CDR2 FQGTGA. With 4 bases removed from V and 1 base from J, the gap between germline ends came to 10 bases. CDR3 sequence: CASSSSTAQETQYF. Here the CDR3 DNA reads TGTGCCAGCAGCTCCTCGACAGCCCAAGAGACCCAGTACTTC.

The CDR3 DNA sequence: TGTGCCAGCACGCGGGGAAGCTCCTACGAGCAGTACTTC. Amino acids: CASTRGSSYEQYF. This chain links TRBV6-6 with TRBJ2-7; maybe TRBD2 (6 bases). The CDR3 is 13 amino acids. The germline V gene has CDR1 MNHNY and CDR2 SVGAGI (reference sequence). The germline V and J ends were trimmed by 7 bases and 0 bases, with 10 bases remaining between them.